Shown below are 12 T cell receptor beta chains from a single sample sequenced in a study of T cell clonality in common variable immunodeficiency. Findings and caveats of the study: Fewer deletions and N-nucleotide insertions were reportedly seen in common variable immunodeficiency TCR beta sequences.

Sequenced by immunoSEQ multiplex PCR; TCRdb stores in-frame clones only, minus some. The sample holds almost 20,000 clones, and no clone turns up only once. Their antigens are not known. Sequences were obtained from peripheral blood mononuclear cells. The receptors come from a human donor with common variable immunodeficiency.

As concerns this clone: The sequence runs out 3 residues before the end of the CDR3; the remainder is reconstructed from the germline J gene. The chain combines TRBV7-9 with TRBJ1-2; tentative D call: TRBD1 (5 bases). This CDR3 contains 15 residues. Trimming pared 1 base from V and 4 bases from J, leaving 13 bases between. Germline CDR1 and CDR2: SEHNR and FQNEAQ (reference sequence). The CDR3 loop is CASSLVRGRGYGYTF. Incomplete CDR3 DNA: TGTGCCAGCAGCTTAGTAAGGGGTCGAGGCTATGGC.

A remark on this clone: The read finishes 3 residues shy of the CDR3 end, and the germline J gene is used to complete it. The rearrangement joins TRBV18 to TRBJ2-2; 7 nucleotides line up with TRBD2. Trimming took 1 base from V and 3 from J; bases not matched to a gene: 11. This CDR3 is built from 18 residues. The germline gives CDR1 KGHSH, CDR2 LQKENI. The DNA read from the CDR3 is TGTGCCAGCTCACCACGGTTAGCGGGTCTGAGGGACACCGGGGAG. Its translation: CASSPRLAGLRDTGE. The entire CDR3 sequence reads CASSPRLAGLRDTGELFF.

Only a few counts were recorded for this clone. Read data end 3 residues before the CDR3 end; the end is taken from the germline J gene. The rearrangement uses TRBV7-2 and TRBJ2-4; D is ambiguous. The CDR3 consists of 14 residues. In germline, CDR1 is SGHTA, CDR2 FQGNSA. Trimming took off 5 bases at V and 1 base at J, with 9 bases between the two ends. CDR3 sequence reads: CASSVDSAKNIQYF. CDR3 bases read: TGTGCCAGCAGCGTTGACTCCGCCAAAAACATT.

Incomplete CDR3 DNA: TGTGCCTGGAGTGTGGGGACAGGGTTCCCTAATGAAAAA. Its protein is CAWSVGTGFPNEK. The whole CDR3 protein is CAWSVGTGFPNEKLFF. The chain carries TRBV30 and TRBJ1-4; TRBD1 aligns across 9 bases. The read gets to within 3 residues of the CDR3 end, and the germline J gene fills in the rest. CDR3 size: 16 residues. The V segment lost 0 bases and the J segment 3 bases; nucleotides outside the gene matches: 5. Per germline, CDR1 GTSNPN and CDR2 SVGIG (reference sequence).

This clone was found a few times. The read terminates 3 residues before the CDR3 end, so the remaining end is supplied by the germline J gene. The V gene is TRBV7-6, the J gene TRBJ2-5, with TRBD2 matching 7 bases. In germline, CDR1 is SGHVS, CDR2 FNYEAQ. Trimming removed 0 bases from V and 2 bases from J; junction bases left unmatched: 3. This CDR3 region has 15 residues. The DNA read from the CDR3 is TGTGCCAGCAGCTTAGCGGCTAGCGGTCAAGAGACC. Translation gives CASSLAASGQET. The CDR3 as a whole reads CASSLAASGQETQYF.

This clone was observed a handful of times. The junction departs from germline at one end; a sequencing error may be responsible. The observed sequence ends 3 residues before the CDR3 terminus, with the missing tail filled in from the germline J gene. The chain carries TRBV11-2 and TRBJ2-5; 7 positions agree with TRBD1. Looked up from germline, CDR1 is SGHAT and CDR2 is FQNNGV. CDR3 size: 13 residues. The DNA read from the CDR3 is TGTTCCAGCAGCGAGGGGGCCTACGAGACC. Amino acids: CSSSEGAYET. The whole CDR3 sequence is CSSSEGAYETQYF.

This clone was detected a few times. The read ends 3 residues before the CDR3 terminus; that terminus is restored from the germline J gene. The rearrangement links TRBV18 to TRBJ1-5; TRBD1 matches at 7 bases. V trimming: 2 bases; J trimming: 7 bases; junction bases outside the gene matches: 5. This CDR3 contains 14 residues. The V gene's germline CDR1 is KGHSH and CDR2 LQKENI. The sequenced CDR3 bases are TGTGCCAGCTCACCATACCAGGGGGACCAGCCC. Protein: CASSPYQGDQP. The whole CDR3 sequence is CASSPYQGDQPQHF.

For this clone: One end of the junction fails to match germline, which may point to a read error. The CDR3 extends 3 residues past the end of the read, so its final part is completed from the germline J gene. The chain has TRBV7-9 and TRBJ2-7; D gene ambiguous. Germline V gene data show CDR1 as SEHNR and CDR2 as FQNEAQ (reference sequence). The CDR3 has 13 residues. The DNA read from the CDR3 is TGTTCCAGCAACAAAGGGTCCCTGCACGAG. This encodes CSSNKGSLHE. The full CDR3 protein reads CSSNKGSLHEQYF.

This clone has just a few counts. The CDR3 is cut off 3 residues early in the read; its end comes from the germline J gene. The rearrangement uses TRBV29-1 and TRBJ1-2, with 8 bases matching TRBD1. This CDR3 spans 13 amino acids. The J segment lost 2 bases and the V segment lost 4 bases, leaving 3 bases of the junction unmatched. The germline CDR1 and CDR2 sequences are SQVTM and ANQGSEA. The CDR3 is CSVGQGPNYGYTF. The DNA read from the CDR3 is TGCAGCGTTGGACAGGGGCCCAACTATGGC.

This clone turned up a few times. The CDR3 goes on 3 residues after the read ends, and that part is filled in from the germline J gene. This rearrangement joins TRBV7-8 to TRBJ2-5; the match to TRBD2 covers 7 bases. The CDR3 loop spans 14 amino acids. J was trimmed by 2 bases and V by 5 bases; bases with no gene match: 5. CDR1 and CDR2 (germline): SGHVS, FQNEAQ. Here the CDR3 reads CASSHRLAQETQYF. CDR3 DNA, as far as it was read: TGTGCCAGCAGCCATCGACTAGCACAAGAGACC.

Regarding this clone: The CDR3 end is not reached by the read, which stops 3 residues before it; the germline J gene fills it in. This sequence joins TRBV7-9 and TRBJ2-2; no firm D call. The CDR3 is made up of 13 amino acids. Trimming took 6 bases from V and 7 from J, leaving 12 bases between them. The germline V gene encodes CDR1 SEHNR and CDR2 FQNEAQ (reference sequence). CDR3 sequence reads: CASSFLSLGELFF. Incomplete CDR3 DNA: TGTGCCAGCAGTTTCCTCTCCCTCGGGGAG. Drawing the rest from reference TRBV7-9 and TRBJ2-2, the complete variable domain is DTGVSQNPRHKITKRGQNVTFRCDPISEHNRLYWYRQTLGQGPEFLTYFQNEAQLEKSRLLSDRFSAERPKGSFSTLEIQRTEQGDSAMYLCASSFLSLGELFFGEGSRLTVL.

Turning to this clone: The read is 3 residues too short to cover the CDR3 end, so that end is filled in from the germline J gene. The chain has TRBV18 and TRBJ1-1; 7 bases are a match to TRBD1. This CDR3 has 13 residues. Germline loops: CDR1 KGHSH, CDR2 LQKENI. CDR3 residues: CASSPQGVPPAFF. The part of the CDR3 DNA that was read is TGTGCCAGCTCACCTCAGGGGGTCCCCCCA.